This TCR beta chain stems from a study of blood T cell repertoires in COVID-19. Background on the study: Nucleic acid was either cDNA or gDNA, and it came from T cells, B-cell-depleted T cells, or PBMCs.

Assay: immunoSEQ multiplex PCR; the TCRdb copy retains only in-frame clones and omits some. This table has around 300,000 clones, about nine tenths appearing once. This clone was seen just once. The clonotype comes from a woman in her 40s who had recovered from COVID-19. The specimen sequenced was peripheral blood.

The CDR3, as DNA: TGTGCCAGCAGTTCCGGAAGCGGGAACTCCTACAATGAGCAGTTCTTC. It is translated as CASSSGSGNSYNEQFF. The chain combines TRBV28 with TRBJ2-1; 7 bases are a match to TRBD2. The CDR3 totals 16 residues. Germline-derived CDR1 and CDR2 are MDHEN and SYDVKM. V shed 4 bases, J shed 0 bases, and the junction held 6 bases outside the gene matches.